The text below deals with one T cell receptor (beta chain). This clone was counted between two and nine times. The target of this receptor is not known. No per-base quality is available; no much larger clone lies one base away. Trimming at the junction amounts to 6 bases on V and 4 bases on J, and the germline ends lie 13 bases apart. From its cysteine to its phenylalanine, the CDR3 spans 14 amino acids. CDR3 DNA only is kept here, 42 bases in frame from base 1. CDR1 and CDR2, per the germline V gene, are MNHNS and SASEGT. Using the deep immunoSEQ assay, multiplex PCR amplified TCR CDR3 regions from genomic DNA. Extracted genomic DNA from each cell subset was spread evenly across all wells of several immunoSEQ 96-well plates, with each plate serving as a replicate. For sorted subsets, roughly 200 ng of genomic DNA, equivalent to 25,000 to 35,000 T cell genomes, went into each replicate PCR. Purified libraries were measured with a Qubit 3.0 fluorometer, size-checked on a Bioanalyzer 2100, and measured again with the KAPA Library Quantification kit. Each immunoSEQ 96-well plate was sequenced on its own single-read 150-cycle Illumina NextSeq 550 flow cell. Per the original workflow: Because the immunoSEQ output held only junctional sequences and lacked quality scores, the filtering could not match the filtering applied to full-length reads. To assign V/J genes and CDR3, sequences were annotated using PyIR, a Python wrapper for IgBLAST v1.9, with IMGT germline references. Any read was removed if the V/J assignment was weak (E-value above 1e-6), the CDR3 was missing, or the read contained stop codons, out-of-frame junctions, or ambiguous translated residues. V3J clonotypes were defined as sequences sharing the same inferred V gene, J gene, and CDR3 amino acid sequence. The percentage overlap between two repertoires was calculated by dividing the number of shared unique clonotypes by the size of the smaller repertoire. RTK rarefaction, the Chao1 estimator, and Recon v2.1 estimates of unobserved clonotypes were used to assess repertoire richness. For all TCRbeta clonotypes obtained by the gDNA method from a handful of donors, generation probabilities were computed with OLGA. The table comes from immuneACCESS by way of TCRdb, which keeps in-frame sequences with V and J called. Part of the clones is missing from these tables; in studies checked, under half for an unresolved V gene and the rest for unknown reasons. V and J calls and clone size are copied from that table; D and trimming were computed from the DNA. In all, the sample holds almost 700,000 clones, and 92% of those were seen once. The ten largest clonotypes hold roughly 24% of the sample.

The sample belongs to a study of shared clonotypes between healthy human individuals (dated by TCRdb to 2020 to 2022). For the wider study: A couple of women and three men aged 18 to 49 years were included in the cohort. To increase sequencing depth and limit assay-specific biases, TCR repertoire library preparation and sequencing were carried out by different laboratories using diverse techniques. Blood TCR repertoires of about 5 healthy adults were deeply sequenced to estimate repertoire size and the extent of clonotype sharing between individuals. For each donor, CD4 naive and CD4 memory were each run on three plates, CD8 naive on two plates, and CD8 memory on one plate. Leukapheresis yielded between about 0.94 and 9 billion PBMCs per donor.

The study at large found these results: Sampling was restricted to blood, and TCR repertoires in tissues likely differ from the TCR repertoires found in blood. Pairwise subsampling led to the expectation that sequencing depth would affect the degree of clonotype sharing among donors. Estimated clonotype richness was generally larger for naive than for memory subsets. Even with the large sequencing depth, rarefaction of the sorted-subset datasets indicated that sequencing was incomplete. When a handful of donors were compared, the shared fraction of clonotypes was roughly 5% for naive CD4, approximately 3.5% for naive CD8, more than 2% for memory CD4, and roughly 0.43% for memory CD8. The small number of donors limited the genetic and exposure-history diversity represented. Clonotypes shared by all four sorted-subset donors showed higher generation probabilities than non-shared clonotypes.

CD8 naive samples were obtained by positive selection for CCR7 among CD45RO-negative cells, yielding a CD45RA+CCR7+ population from which TemRA cells were excluded. Donors were healthy HIV-negative adults with no recently reported acute infections or vaccinations. All donors were Caucasian adults living in Nashville, Tennessee, USA. After blood collection by leukapheresis, PBMCs were isolated using Ficoll-Histopaque density gradient centrifugation and then cryopreserved in the vapor phase of liquid nitrogen. Analytical flow cytometry was used to check the purity and quantity of each magnetically sorted T cell population. Genomic DNA was isolated from each sorted fraction and quantified by UV absorbance on a Nanodrop 2000c.

The TCR comes from a man aged 25-40 years in good health. The V and J genes are TRBV6-1 and TRBJ1-5; a weak D assignment points to TRBD1 (6 bases agree). Source material: naive CD8+ T cells sorted from blood. In light of the paper, this sample's cell subset or site label describes: CD45RA+CCR7+. Read as DNA, the sequence is TGTGCCAGCAGGCACAGGGCCCTTAATCAGCCCCAGCATTTT. Its protein product is CASRHRALNQPQHF.